The source of this T cell receptor (beta chain) is a study of cytomegalovirus exposure and HLA in healthy donors. Study background: In an earlier analysis, approximately 120 million unique TCR beta sequences were found from approximately 170 million T cells.

General study findings and limits: Across donors, sequencing depth was assumed by presence/absence analyses to be roughly uniform. Analysis was performed later, and it showed HLA-associated TCR beta chains to be more clonally expanded than equally common others. While the bulk of TCR sequences proved rare, some public TCRs turned up in many donors.

With 60 Vbeta and 13 Jbeta primers, the PCR was carried out. Sequenced by immunoSEQ multiplex PCR; TCRdb stores in-frame clones only, minus some. Here the sample spans approximately 170,000 clones, roughly 85% being singletons. To note about this clone: Its target is unknown.

This CDR3 is built from 14 residues. Germline V lookup: CDR1 SGHDN, CDR2 FVKESK. The junction had 8 bases not matched to a gene; V was cut back by 6 bases and J by 7 bases. The chain uses TRBV14 and TRBJ2-5, with 10 bases fitting TRBD2. This sequence was found in a boy between 2 and 10 years old in good health and CMV-seronegative. Sample: PBMCs. CDR3 nucleotides: TGTGCCAGCAGTCTAGCGGGGGCTACGGGGACCCAGTACTTC. Translating gives CASSLAGATGTQYF.